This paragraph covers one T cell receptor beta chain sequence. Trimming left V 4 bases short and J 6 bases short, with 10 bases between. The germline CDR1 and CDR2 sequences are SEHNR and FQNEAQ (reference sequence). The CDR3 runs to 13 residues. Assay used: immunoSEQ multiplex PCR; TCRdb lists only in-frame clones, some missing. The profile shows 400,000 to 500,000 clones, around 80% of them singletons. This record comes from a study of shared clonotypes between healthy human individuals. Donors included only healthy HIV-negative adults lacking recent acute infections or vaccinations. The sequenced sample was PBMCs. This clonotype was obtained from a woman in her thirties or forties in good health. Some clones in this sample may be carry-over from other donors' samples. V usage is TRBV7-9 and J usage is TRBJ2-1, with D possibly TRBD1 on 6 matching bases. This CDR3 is CASSSQGINEQFF. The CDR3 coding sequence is TGTGCCAGCAGCTCTCAGGGGATCAATGAGCAGTTCTTC. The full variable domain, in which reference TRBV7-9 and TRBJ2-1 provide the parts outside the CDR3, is DTGVSQNPRHKITKRGQNVTFRCDPISEHNRLYWYRQTLGQGPEFLTYFQNEAQLEKSRLLSDRFSAERPKGSFSTLEIQRTEQGDSAMYLCASSSQGINEQFFGPGTRLTVL.